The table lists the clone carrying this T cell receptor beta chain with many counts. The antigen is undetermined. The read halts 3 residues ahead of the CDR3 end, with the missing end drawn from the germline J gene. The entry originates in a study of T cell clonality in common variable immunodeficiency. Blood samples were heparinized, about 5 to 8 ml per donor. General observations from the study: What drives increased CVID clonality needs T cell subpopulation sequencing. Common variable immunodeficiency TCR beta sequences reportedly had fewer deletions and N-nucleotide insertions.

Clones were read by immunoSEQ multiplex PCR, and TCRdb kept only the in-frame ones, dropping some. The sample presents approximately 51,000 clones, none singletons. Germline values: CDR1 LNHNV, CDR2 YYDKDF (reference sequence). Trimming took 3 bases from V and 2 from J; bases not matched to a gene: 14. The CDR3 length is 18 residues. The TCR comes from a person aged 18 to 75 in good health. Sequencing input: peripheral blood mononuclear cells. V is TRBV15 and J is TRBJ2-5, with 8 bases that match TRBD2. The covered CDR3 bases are TGTGCCACCAGCAGGACTCATACTAGCGGAAGGAATCAAGAGACC. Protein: CATSRTHTSGRNQET. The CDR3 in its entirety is CATSRTHTSGRNQETQYF. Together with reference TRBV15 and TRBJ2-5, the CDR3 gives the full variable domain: DAMVIQNPRYQVTQFGKPVTLSCSQTLNHNVMYWYQQKSSQAPKLLFHYYDKDFNNEADTPDNFQSRRPNTSFCFLDIRSPGLGDTAMYLCATSRTHTSGRNQETQYFGPGTRLLVL.